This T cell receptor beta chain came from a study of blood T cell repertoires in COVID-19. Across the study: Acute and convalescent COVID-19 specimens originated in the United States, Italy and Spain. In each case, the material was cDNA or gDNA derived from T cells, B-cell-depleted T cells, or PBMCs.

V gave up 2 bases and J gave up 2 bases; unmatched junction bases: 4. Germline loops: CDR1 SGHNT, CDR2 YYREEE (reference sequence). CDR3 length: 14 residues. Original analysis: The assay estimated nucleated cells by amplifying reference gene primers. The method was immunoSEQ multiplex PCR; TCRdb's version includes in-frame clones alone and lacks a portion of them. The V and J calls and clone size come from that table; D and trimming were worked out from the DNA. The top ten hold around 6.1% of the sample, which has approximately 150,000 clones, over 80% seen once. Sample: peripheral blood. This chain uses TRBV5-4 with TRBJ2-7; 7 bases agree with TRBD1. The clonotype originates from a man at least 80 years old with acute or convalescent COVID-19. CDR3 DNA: TGTGCCAGCAGCTTCGGACAGGAGGCCTACGAGCAGTACTTC. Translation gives CASSFGQEAYEQYF.